The present T cell receptor beta chain was sequenced within a study of T cells in Graves' hyperthyroidism and ophthalmopathy. This clonotype was counted ten times or more. Its antigen remains unidentified. General study points: By a 13 V-J model, ophthalmopathy was set apart from stable hyperthyroidism. Most expanded thyroid clonotypes above 0.001 also appeared in blood.

Newly diagnosed hyperthyroidism, duration under 2 months, in patients aged 18 to 65. Germline V gene sequence: CDR1 KGHSH, CDR2 LQKENI. The CDR3 runs to 15 residues. Trimming removed 2 bases from V and 6 bases from J; junction bases left unmatched: 2. Amplification of TCR beta CDR3 regions was performed using RNA transcripts as template. First-round RT-PCR with HTBI primers amplified the TCR CDR3 region. TCRdb re-called the multiplex PCR reads through MiXCR, storing one row per CDR3 protein. There are under 300,000 distinct CDR3 sequences in the sample; roughly 13% occur only once, and roughly 7.7% lies in the top ten.

This receptor was taken from a woman between 40 and 55 years old with Graves' hyperthyroidism. The sample comprised blood. The chain joins TRBV18 to TRBJ1-5; TRBD1 agrees at 12 bases. In DNA form, the CDR3 reads TGTGCCAGCTCACCAGGGACAGGGGGCAGTCAGCCCCAGCATTTT. The encoded protein is CASSPGTGGSQPQHF.